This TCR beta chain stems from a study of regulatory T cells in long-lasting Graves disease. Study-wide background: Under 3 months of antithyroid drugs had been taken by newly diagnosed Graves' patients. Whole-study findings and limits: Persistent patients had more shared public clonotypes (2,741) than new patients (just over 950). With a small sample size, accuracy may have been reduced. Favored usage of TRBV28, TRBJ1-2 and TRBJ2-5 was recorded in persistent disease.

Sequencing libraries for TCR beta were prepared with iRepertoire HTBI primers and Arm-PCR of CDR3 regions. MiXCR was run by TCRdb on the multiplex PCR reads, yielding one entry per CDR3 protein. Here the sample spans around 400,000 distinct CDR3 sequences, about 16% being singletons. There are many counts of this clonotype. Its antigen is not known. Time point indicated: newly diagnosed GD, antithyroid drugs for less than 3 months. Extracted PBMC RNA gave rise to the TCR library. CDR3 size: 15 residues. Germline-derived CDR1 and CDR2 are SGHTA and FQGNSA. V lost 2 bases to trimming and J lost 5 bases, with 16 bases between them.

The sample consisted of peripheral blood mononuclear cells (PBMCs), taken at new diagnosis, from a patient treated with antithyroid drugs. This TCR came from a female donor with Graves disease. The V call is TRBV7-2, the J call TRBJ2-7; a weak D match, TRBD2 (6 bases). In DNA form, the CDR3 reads TGTGCCAGCAGCTTACCCCGGGGACTGCTCAACGAGCAGTACTTC. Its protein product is CASSLPRGLLNEQYF.